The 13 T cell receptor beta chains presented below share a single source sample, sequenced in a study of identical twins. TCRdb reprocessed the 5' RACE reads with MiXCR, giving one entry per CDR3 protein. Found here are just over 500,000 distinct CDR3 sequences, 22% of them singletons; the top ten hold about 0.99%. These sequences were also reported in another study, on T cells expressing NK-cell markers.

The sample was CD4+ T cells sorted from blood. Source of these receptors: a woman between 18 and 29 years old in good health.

The CDR3 spells CASTLIGQGRYEQYF. In DNA, the CDR3 is TGTGCCAGCACCTTGATAGGACAGGGGAGGTACGAGCAGTACTTC. The V call is TRBV7-2, the J call TRBJ2-7; 9 positions agree with TRBD1. With 7 bases clipped from V and 4 bases from J, the junction kept 11 bases outside the gene matches. Germline V gene data show CDR1 as SGHTA and CDR2 as FQGNSA. The CDR3 loop spans 15 amino acids.

CDR3 in DNA: TGTGCCAGCAGTAGGGACCTTGGAGCTTTCTTT. This translates into CASSRDLGAFF. V and J are TRBV7-2 and TRBJ1-1, with a possible D match to TRBD1 (5 bases). CDR1 and CDR2 from the germline V gene are SGHTA and FQGNSA. Trimming shortened V by 6 bases and J by 10 bases, and 12 bases separated the two germline ends. This CDR3 spans 11 amino acids.

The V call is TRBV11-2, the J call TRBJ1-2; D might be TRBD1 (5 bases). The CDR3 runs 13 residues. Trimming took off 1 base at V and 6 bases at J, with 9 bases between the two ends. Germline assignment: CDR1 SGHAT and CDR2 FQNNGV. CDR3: CASSLVLGDGYTF. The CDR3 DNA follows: TGTGCCAGCAGCTTAGTTCTAGGGGATGGCTACACCTTC. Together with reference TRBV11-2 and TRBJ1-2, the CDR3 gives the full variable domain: EAGVAQSPRYKIIEKRQSVAFWCNPISGHATLYWYQQILGQGPKLLIQFQNNGVVDDSQLPKDRFSAERLKGVDSTLKIQPAKLEDSAVYLCASSLVLGDGYTFGSGTRLTVV.

CDR3 in amino acids: CASSSGSSRGNEQFF. CDR3 coding DNA: TGCGCCAGCAGCTCAGGATCCTCCAGGGGAAATGAGCAGTTCTTC. This chain uses TRBV5-1 with TRBJ2-1; TRBD1 might be the D (6 bases). CDR1 and CDR2 (germline): SGHRS, YFSETQ. This CDR3 has 15 amino acids. Trimming shortened V by 3 bases and J by 7 bases, and 17 bases separated the two germline ends. Drawing the rest from reference TRBV5-1 and TRBJ2-1, the complete variable domain is KAGVTQTPRYLIKTRGQQVTLSCSPISGHRSVSWYQQTPGQGLQFLFEYFSETQRNKGNFPGRFSGRQFSNSRSEMNVSTLELGDSALYLCASSSGSSRGNEQFFGPGTRLTVL.

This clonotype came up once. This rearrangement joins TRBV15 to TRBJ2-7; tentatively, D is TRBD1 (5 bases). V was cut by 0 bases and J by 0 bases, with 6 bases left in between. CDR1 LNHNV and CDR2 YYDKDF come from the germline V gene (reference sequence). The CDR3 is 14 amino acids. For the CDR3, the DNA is TGTGCCACCAGCAGAGACGACAGCTCCTACGAGCAGTACTTC. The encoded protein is CATSRDDSSYEQYF.

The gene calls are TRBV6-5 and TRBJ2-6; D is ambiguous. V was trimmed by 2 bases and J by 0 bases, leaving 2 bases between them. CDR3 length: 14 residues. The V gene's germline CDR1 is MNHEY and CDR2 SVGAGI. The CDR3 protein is CASSYNSGANVLTF. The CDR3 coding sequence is TGTGCCAGCAGTTACAACTCTGGGGCCAACGTCCTGACTTTC.

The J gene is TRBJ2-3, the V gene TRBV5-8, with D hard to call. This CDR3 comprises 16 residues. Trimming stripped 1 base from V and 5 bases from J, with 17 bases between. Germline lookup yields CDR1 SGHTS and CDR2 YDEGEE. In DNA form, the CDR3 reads TGTGCCAGCAGCTTGAGGAGTTGGCTAGGATTAGATACGCAGTATTTT. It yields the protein CASSLRSWLGLDTQYF.

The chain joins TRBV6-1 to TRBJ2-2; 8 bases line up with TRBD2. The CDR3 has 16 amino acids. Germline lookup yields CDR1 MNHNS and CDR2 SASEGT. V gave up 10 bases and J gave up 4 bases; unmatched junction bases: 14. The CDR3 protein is CATRRTGTSSTGELFF. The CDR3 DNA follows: TGTGCCACGAGACGAACCGGGACTAGTAGCACCGGGGAGCTGTTTTTT.

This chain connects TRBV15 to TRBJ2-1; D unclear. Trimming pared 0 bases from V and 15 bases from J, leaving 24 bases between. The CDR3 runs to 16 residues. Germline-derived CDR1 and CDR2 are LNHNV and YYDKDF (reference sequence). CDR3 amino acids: CATSRDQTGLHPKRFF. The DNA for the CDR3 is TGTGCCACCAGCAGAGATCAGACGGGCCTACATCCTAAGCGGTTCTTC.

The CDR3 DNA follows: TGCGCCAGCAGCCTGATGAGGGGGGTCAGCGGCCACTACAATGAGCAGTTCTTC. Protein: CASSLMRGVSGHYNEQFF. V is TRBV4-3 and J is TRBJ2-1; D is tentatively TRBD1 or TRBD2 (6 bases each). The germline CDR1 and CDR2 sequences are LGHNA and YSLEER. The CDR3 contains 18 residues. V was trimmed by 4 bases and J by 3 bases, leaving 22 bases between them.

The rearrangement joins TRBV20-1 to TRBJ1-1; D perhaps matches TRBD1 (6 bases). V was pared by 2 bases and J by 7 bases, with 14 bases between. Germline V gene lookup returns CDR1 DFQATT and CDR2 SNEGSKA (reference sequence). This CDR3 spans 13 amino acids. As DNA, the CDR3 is TGCAGTGCTAGAACGGCAGGGGTGGGTGAAGCTTTCTTT. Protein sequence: CSARTAGVGEAFF.

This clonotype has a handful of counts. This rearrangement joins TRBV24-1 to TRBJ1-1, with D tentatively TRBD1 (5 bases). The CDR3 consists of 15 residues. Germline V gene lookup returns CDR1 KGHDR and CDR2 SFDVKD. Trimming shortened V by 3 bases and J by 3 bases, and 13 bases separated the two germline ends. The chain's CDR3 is CATSDSRQGDTEAFF. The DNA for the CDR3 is TGTGCCACCAGTGATAGCCGGCAGGGAGACACTGAAGCTTTCTTT.

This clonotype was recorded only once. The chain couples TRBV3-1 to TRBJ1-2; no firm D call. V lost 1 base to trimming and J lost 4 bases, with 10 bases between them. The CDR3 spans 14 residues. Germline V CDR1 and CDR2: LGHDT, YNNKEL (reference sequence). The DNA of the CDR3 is TGTGCCAGCAGCCAAGGAGGCGGATCCTATGGCTACACCTTC. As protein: CASSQGGGSYGYTF. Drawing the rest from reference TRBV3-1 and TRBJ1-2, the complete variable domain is DTAVSQTPKYLVTQMGNDKSIKCEQNLGHDTMYWYKQDSKKFLKIMFSYNNKELIINETVPNRFSPKSPDKAHLNLHINSLELGDSAVYFCASSQGGGSYGYTFGSGTRLTVV.